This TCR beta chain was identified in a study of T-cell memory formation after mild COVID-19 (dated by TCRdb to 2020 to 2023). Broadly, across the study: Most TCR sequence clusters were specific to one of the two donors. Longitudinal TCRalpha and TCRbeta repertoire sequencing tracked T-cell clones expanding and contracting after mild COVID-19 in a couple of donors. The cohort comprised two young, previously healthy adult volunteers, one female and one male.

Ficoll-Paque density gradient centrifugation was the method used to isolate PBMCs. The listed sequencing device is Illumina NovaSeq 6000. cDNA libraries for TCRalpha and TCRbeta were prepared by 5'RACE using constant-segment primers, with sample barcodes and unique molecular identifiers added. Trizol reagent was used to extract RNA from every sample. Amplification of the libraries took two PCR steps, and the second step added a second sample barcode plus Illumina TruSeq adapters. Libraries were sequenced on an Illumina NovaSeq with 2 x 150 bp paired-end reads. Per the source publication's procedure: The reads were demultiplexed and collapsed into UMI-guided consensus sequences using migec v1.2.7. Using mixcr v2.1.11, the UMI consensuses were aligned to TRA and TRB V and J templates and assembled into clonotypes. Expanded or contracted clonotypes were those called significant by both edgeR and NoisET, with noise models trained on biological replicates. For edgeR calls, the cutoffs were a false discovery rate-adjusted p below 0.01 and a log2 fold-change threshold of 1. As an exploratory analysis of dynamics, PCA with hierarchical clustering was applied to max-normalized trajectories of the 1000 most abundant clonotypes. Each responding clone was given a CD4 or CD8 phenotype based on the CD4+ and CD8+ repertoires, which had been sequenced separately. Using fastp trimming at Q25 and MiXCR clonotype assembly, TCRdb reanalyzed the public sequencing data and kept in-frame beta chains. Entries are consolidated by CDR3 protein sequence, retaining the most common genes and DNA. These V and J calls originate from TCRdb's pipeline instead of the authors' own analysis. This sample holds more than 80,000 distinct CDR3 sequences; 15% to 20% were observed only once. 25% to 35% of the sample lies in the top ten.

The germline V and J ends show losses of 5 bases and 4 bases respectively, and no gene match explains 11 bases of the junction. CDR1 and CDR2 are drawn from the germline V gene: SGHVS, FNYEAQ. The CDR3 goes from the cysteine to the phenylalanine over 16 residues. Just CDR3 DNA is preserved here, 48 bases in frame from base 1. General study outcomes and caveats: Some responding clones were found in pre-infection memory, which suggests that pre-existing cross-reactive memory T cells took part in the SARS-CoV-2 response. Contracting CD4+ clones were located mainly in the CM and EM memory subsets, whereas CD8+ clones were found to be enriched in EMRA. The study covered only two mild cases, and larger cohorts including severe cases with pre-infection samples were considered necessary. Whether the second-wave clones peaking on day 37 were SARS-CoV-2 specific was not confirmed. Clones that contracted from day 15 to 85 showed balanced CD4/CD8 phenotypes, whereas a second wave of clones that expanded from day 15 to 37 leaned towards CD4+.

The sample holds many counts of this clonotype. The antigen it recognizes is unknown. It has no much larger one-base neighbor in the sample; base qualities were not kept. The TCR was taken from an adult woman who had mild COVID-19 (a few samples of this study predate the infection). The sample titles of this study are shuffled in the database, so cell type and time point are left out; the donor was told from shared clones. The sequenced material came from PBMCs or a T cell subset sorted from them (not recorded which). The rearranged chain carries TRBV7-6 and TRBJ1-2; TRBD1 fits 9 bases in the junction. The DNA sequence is TGTGCCAGCAGCCAAAAACAGGGGGCCTACTCCTATGGCTACACCTTC. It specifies CASSQKQGAYSYGYTF. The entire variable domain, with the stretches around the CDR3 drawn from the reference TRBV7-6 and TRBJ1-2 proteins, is GAGVSQSPRYKVTKRGQDVALRCDPISGHVSLYWYRQALGQGPEFLTYFNYEAQQDKSGLPNDRFSAERPEGSISTLTIQRTEQRDSAMYRCASSQKQGAYSYGYTFGSGTRLTVV.